Listed below are T cell receptor beta chains from one sample, sequenced in a study of shared clonotypes between healthy human individuals. Some clones are missing from TCRdb's copy, which holds only in-frame ones; the method was immunoSEQ multiplex PCR. The table lists 2,500,000 or so clones, 93% of them singletons, with 0.36% in the top ten. Sequencing used naive CD4+ T cells from PBMCs. These receptors all stem from a man younger than 35 in good health. Some clones in this sample may be carry-over from other donors' samples. The CDR3 runs from the conserved cysteine through the conserved F or W. The D gene is left open where the match is weak. Part of the rows lack a size; the others show once, few, many or a class for expanded clones.

D	V	J	size	CDR3	DNA
.	TRBV28	TRBJ1-1	few	CASSLLDTEAFF	TGTGCCAGCAGTTTACTAGACACTGAAGCTTTCTTT
.	TRBV28	TRBJ2-1	.	CASSFKFLGAGGNEQFF	TGTGCCAGCAGTTTTAAATTTCTTGGGGCCGGTGGGAATGAGCAGTTCTTC
TRBD1	TRBV27	TRBJ2-7	.	CASSTRTGRSLGEQYF	TGTGCCAGCAGTACTAGGACAGGCCGTTCCTTGGGGGAGCAGTACTTC
TRBD2	TRBV9	TRBJ2-1	.	CASSGGTSSYNEQFF	TGTGCCAGCAGCGGTGGGACTAGCTCCTACAATGAGCAGTTCTTC
.	TRBV18	TRBJ2-7	.	CASSPTGTSYEQYF	TGTGCCAGCTCACCAACAGGGACCTCCTACGAGCAGTACTTC
.	TRBV19	TRBJ2-1	.	CASSSVTGWSEQFF	TGTGCCAGTAGTTCGGTAACAGGGTGGAGTGAGCAGTTCTTC
TRBD1	TRBV18	TRBJ2-3	.	CASSPGTGSSDTQYF	TGTGCCAGCTCACCAGGGACAGGGAGTTCAGATACGCAGTATTTT
.	TRBV7-3	TRBJ2-1	.	CASSPGAGSNEQFF	TGTGCCAGCAGCCCGGGTGCGGGGTCCAATGAGCAGTTCTTC
TRBD1	TRBV28	TRBJ2-7	.	CASSSGQGTGSYEQYF	TGTGCCAGCAGTTCGGGACAGGGGACCGGCTCCTACGAGCAGTACTTC
TRBD1	TRBV9	TRBJ2-7	.	CASSVTGTGRSEQYF	TGTGCCAGCAGCGTAACCGGGACAGGGAGAAGTGAGCAGTACTTC
TRBD2	TRBV4-2	TRBJ2-1	.	CASSQSVPGLAYNEQFF	TGTGCCAGCAGCCAAAGCGTACCGGGACTAGCGTACAATGAGCAGTTCTTC
TRBD2	TRBV11-2	TRBJ2-1	.	CASSLEGLARYNEQFF	TGTGCCAGCAGCTTAGAGGGACTAGCTCGGTACAATGAGCAGTTCTTC
.	TRBV5-1	TRBJ2-5	.	CASAHGGQETQYF	TGCGCCAGCGCTCACGGGGGGCAGGAGACCCAGTACTTC
.	TRBV5-5	TRBJ2-7	.	CASSLVAASSYEQYF	TGTGCCAGCAGCTTGGTGGCCGCCTCCTCCTACGAGCAGTACTTC
.	TRBV29-1	TRBJ1-1	.	CSVGGRLNTEAFF	TGCAGCGTTGGGGGACGGTTGAACACTGAAGCTTTCTTT
TRBD2	TRBV5-3	TRBJ2-1	.	CARILAKVNEQFF	TGTGCCAGAATACTAGCGAAAGTCAATGAGCAGTTCTTC
.	TRBV7-9	TRBJ2-1	.	CASSLKPPRHYEQFF	TGTGCCAGCAGCTTAAAGCCCCCGAGGCACTATGAGCAGTTCTTC
.	TRBV30	TRBJ2-1	.	CAWSITYNEQFF	TGTGCCTGGAGTATCACCTACAATGAGCAGTTCTTC
TRBD2	TRBV6-5	TRBJ2-7	.	CASSYRASGYEQYF	TGTGCCAGCAGTTACCGGGCTAGCGGGTACGAGCAGTACTTC
.	TRBV29-1	TRBJ1-4	.	CSVGHVRGENEKLFF	TGCAGCGTGGGACACGTCCGTGGGGAAAATGAAAAACTGTTTTTT
TRBD2	TRBV7-8	TRBJ2-3	.	CASRIRGRTSVTDTQYF	TGTGCCAGCAGAATCCGGGGGCGGACTAGCGTCACAGATACGCAGTATTTT
.	TRBV5-1	TRBJ2-5	.	CASSHKQGETQYF	TGCGCCAGCAGCCACAAACAGGGAGAGACCCAGTACTTC
.	TRBV7-9	TRBJ1-1	.	CASSLGVEGKVTEAFF	TGTGCCAGCAGCTTAGGGGTAGAGGGGAAGGTGACTGAAGCTTTCTTT
.	TRBV6-1	TRBJ1-2	.	CASRNSLYGYTF	TGTGCCAGCAGAAACAGTCTCTATGGCTACACCTTC
.	TRBV30	TRBJ1-4	few	CAWSGTEKLFF	TGTGCCTGGAGTGGGACTGAAAAACTGTTTTTT
.	TRBV25-1	TRBJ1-1	.	CASSPAGTLLKGEAFF	TGTGCCAGCAGTCCGGCCGGGACACTCCTCAAGGGTGAAGCTTTCTTT
.	TRBV6-5	TRBJ1-3	.	CASSYSSGPGGTIYF	TGTGCCAGCAGTTACTCATCAGGGCCGGGGGGCACCATATATTTT
TRBD1	TRBV6-1	TRBJ2-7	.	CASSVGTGTYEQYF	TGTGCCAGCAGTGTGGGGACAGGGACCTACGAGCAGTACTTC
.	TRBV18	TRBJ1-5	.	CASSLRPTDNSNQPQHF	TGTGCCAGCTCTCTTCGACCAACAGACAATAGCAATCAGCCCCAGCATTTT
.	TRBV6-4	TRBJ1-2	.	CASSDSGSRDFYGYTF	TGTGCCAGCAGTGACTCAGGGAGCAGGGATTTCTATGGCTACACCTTC
.	TRBV5-1	TRBJ2-1	.	CASSLVVHSYNEQFF	TGCGCCAGCAGCTTGGTGGTCCACTCCTACAATGAGCAGTTCTTC
.	TRBV7-9	TRBJ2-7	.	CASSGLDREYEQYF	TGTGCCAGCAGCGGCTTAGATAGGGAGTACGAGCAGTACTTC
.	TRBV30	TRBJ1-1	.	CAWSVGMTAFF	TGTGCCTGGAGTGTAGGTATGACGGCTTTCTTT
TRBD1	TRBV2	TRBJ1-5	once	CASRDTGQGTWQPQHF	TGTGCCAGCAGAGATACCGGACAGGGGACTTGGCAGCCCCAGCATTTT
.	TRBV5-6	TRBJ1-5	.	CASSLRTGGNQPQHF	TGTGCCAGCAGCTTGAGGACCGGGGGCAATCAGCCCCAGCATTTT
TRBD2	TRBV6-1	TRBJ2-2	once	CASIWAGENTGELFF	TGTGCCAGCATATGGGCGGGAGAGAACACCGGGGAGCTGTTTTTT
.	TRBV6-5	TRBJ1-4	.	CASSYQGPRQLFF	TGTGCCAGCAGTTACCAAGGGCCCCGACAACTGTTTTTT
.	TRBV18	TRBJ2-2	.	CASLARDTLLNTGELFF	TGTGCCAGCTTAGCCCGGGACACCCTTTTGAACACCGGGGAGCTGTTTTTT
.	TRBV30	TRBJ2-6	.	CAWIQGQGRAGANVLTF	TGTGCCTGGATCCAAGGACAAGGAAGGGCTGGGGCCAACGTCCTGACTTTC
.	TRBV5-6	TRBJ1-4	.	CASSLGPTTNEKLFF	TGTGCCAGCAGCTTGGGACCGACAACTAATGAAAAACTGTTTTTT
TRBD2	TRBV5-1	TRBJ2-2	.	CASSLAGEGTGELFF	TGCGCCAGCAGCCTAGCGGGAGAGGGGACCGGGGAGCTGTTTTTT
.	TRBV5-1	TRBJ2-6	.	CASSLELSGANVLTF	TGCGCCAGCAGCTTGGAGCTGTCTGGGGCCAACGTCCTGACTTTC
.	TRBV5-1	TRBJ2-3	once	CASSLRTASTDTQYF	TGCGCCAGCAGCTTGAGGACAGCTAGCACAGATACGCAGTATTTT
.	TRBV19	TRBJ1-3	.	CASSEYAGRNGNTIYF	TGTGCCAGTAGTGAATACGCAGGCCGGAACGGAAACACCATATATTTT
TRBD1	TRBV5-4	TRBJ1-3	.	CASSSSRDRGFSGNTIYF	TGTGCCAGCAGCTCCTCGCGGGACAGGGGATTCTCTGGAAACACCATATATTTT
TRBD1	TRBV5-4	TRBJ1-3	.	CASSFTGQGYSGNTIYF	TGTGCCAGCAGCTTCACGGGACAGGGCTACTCTGGAAACACCATATATTTT
.	TRBV6-5	TRBJ2-1	.	CASSYWGSNNEQFF	TGTGCCAGCAGTTACTGGGGCAGTAACAATGAGCAGTTCTTC
.	TRBV30	TRBJ2-5	.	CAWSYLRTQETQYF	TGTGCCTGGAGTTATCTTAGGACGCAAGAGACCCAGTACTTC
TRBD1	TRBV5-6	TRBJ2-4	.	CASSKDRGHSIQYF	TGTGCCAGCAGCAAAGACAGGGGCCACTCCATTCAGTACTTC
.	TRBV5-4	TRBJ1-1	.	CASSPWTYRNTEAFF	TGTGCCAGCAGCCCCTGGACGTACCGGAACACTGAAGCTTTCTTT
TRBD2	TRBV5-1	TRBJ2-1	once	CASSWTLAGAGNEQFF	TGCGCCAGCAGCTGGACACTAGCGGGAGCGGGCAATGAGCAGTTCTTC
.	TRBV29-1	TRBJ2-7	once	CSVGDPGGGTSYEQYF	TGCAGCGTTGGCGATCCAGGGGGGGGAACTTCCTACGAGCAGTACTTC